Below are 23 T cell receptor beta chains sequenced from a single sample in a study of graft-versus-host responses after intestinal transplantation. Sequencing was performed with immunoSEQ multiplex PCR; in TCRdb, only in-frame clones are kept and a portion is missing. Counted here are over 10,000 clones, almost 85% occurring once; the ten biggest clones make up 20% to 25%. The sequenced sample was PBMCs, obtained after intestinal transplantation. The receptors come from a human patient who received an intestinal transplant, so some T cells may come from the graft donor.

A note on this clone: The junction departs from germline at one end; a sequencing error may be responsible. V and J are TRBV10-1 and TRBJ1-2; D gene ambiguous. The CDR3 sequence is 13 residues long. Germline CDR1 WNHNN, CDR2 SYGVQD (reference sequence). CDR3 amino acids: CASSESRLDGHTF. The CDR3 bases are TGCGCCAGCAGTGAGTCCAGACTCGATGGCCACACCTTC.

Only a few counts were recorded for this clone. The CDR3 nucleotides read TGTGCCAGCAGCCAAGCTCATAGGGGGGCCAAAAACATTCAGTACTTC. Its translation: CASSQAHRGAKNIQYF. This chain connects TRBV14 to TRBJ2-4, with D perhaps TRBD1 (6 bases). CDR1 is SGHDN and CDR2 is FVKESK in the germline V gene. The CDR3 runs to 16 residues. V lost 1 base to trimming and J lost 1 base, with 11 bases between them. Variable domain in full (rest from reference TRBV14 and TRBJ2-4): EAGVTQFPSHSVIEKGQTVTLRCDPISGHDNLYWYRRVMGKEIKFLLHFVKESKQDESGMPNNRFLAERTGGTYSTLKVQPAELEDSGVYFCASSQAHRGAKNIQYFGAGTRLSVL.

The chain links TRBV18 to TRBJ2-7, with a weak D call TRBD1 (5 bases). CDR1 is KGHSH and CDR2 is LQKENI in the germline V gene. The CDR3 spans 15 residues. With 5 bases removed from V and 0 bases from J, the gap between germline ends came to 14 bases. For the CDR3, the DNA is TGTGCCAGCTCATCCAATTGGGGCAGCTCCTACGAGCAGTACTTC. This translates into CASSSNWGSSYEQYF. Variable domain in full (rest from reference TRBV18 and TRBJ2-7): NAGVMQNPRHLVRRRGQEARLRCSPMKGHSHVYWYRQLPEEGLKFMVYLQKENIIDESGMPKERFSAEFPKEGPSILRIQQVVRGDSAAYFCASSSNWGSSYEQYFGPGTRLTVT.

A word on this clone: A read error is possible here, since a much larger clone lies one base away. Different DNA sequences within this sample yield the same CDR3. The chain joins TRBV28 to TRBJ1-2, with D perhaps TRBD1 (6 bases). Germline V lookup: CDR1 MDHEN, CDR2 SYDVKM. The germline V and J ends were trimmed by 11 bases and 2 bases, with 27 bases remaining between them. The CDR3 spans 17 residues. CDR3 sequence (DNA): TGTGCCCGCCGGGGGGCGGGGCGGGGCACTCTAAACTATGGCTACACCTTC. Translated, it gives CARRGAGRGTLNYGYTF.

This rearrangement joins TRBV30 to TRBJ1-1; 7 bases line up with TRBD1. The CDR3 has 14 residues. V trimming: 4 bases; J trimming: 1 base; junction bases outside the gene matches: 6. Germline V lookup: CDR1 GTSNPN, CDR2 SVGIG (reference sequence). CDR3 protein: CAWTLQGKNTEAFF. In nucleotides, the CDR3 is TGTGCCTGGACCCTACAGGGGAAGAACACTGAAGCTTTCTTT.

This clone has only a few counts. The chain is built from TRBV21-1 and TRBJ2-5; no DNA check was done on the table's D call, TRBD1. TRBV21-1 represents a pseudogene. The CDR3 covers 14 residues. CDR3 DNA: TGTGCCAGCAGCAAGGGCAGGCAGGGTAAGACCCAGTACTTC. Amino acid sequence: CASSKGRQGKTQYF.

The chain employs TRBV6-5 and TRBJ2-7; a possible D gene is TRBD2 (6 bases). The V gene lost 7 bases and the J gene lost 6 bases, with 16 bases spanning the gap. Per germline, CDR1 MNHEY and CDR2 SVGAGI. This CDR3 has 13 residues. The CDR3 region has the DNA TGTGCCAGCAATCCGTCGGGGGTGGGCGAGCAGTACTTC. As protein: CASNPSGVGEQYF.

CDR3 DNA sequence: TGCGCCAGCAGCCAAGAGAGGGGGTTTACTAACTATGGCTACACCTTC. Protein sequence: CASSQERGFTNYGYTF. This chain connects TRBV4-1 to TRBJ1-2; D perhaps matches TRBD1 (6 bases). Per the germline V gene, CDR1 is MGHRA and CDR2 is YSYEKL. The CDR3 length is 16 residues. Trimming stripped 0 bases from V and 0 bases from J, with 11 bases between.

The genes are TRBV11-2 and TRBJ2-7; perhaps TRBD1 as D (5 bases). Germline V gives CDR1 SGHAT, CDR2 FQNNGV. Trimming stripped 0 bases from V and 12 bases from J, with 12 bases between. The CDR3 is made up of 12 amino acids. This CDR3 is CASSLDARVPYF. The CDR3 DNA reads TGTGCCAGCAGCTTAGATGCCAGGGTTCCGTACTTC.

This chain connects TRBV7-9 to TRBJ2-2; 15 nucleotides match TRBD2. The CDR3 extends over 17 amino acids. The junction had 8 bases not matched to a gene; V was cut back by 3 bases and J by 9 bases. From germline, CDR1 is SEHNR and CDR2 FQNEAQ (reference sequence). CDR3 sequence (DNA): TGTGCCAGCAGCTTCGGACTAGCGGGAGGGCCCGGCAGGGAGCTGTTTTTT. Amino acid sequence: CASSFGLAGGPGRELFF.

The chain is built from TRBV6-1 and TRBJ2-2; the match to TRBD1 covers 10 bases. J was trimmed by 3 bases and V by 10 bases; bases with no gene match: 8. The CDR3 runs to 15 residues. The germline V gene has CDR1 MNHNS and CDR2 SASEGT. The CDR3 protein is CATLGTGVHTGELFF. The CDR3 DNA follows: TGTGCCACCCTGGGGACAGGGGTGCACACCGGGGAGCTGTTTTTT.

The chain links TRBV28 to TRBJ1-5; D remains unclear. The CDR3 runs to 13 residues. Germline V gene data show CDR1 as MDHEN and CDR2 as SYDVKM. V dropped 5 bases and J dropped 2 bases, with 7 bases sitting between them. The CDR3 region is CASSTAGNQPQHF. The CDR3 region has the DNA TGTGCCAGCAGTACTGCCGGCAATCAGCCCCAGCATTTT.

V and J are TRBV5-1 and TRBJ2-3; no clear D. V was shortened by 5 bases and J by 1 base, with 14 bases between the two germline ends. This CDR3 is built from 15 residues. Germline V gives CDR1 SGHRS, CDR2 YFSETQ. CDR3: CASRTAYGRTDTQYF. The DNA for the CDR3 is TGCGCCAGCAGAACTGCATACGGTCGCACAGATACGCAGTATTTT.

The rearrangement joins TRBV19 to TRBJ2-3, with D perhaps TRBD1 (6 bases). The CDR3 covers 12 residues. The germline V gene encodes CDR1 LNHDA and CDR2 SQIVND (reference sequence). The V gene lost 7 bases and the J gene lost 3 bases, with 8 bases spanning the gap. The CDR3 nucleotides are TGTGCCAGTACGACAGGTACAGATACGCAGTATTTT. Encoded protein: CASTTGTDTQYF.

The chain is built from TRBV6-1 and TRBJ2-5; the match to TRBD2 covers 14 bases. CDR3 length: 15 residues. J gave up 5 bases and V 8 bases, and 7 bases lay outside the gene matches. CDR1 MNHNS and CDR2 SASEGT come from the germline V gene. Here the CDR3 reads CASPRLAGGPETQYF. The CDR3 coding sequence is TGTGCCAGCCCAAGACTAGCGGGGGGGCCGGAGACCCAGTACTTC.

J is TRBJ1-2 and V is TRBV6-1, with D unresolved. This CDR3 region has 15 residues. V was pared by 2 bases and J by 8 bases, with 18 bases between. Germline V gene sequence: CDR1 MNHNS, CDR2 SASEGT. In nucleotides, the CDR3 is TGTGCCAGCAGTGAACCCTCGGACGGGGAGTGGGGCTACACCTTC. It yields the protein CASSEPSDGEWGYTF.

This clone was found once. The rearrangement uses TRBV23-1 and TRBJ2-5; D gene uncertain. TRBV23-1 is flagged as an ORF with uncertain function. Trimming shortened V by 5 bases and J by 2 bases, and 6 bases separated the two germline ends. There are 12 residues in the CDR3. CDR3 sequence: CASSSYQETQYF. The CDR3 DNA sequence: TGCGCCAGCAGTAGTTATCAAGAGACCCAGTACTTC.

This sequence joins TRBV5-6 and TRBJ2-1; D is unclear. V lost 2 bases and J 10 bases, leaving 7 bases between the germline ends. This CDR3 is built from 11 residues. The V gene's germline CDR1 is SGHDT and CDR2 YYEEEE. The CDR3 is CASSLTEEQFF. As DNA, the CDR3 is TGTGCCAGCAGCTTAACTGAAGAGCAGTTCTTC. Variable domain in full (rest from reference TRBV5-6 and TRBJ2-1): DAGVTQSPTHLIKTRGQQVTLRCSPKSGHDTVSWYQQALGQGPQFIFQYYEEEERQRGNFPDRFSGHQFPNYSSELNVNALLLGDSALYLCASSLTEEQFFGPGTRLTVL.

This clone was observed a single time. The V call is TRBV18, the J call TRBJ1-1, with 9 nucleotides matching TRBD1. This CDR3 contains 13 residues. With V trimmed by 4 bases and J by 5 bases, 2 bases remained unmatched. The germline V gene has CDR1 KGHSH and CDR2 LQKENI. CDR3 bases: TGTGCCAGCTCACGGGACAGGGAAACTGAAGCTTTCTTT. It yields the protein CASSRDRETEAFF.

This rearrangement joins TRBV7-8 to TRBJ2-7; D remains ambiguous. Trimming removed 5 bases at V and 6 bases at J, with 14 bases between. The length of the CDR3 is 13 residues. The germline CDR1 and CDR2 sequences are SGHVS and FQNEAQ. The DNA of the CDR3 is TGTGCCAGCAGCAGTTTGAACAACGCCGAGCAGTACTTC. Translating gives CASSSLNNAEQYF.

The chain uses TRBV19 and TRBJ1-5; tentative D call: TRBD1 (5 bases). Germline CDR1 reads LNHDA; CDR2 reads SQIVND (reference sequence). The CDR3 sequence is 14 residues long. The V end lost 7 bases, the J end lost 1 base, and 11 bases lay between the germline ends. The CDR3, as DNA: TGTGCCAGTAATTGGGGCTTCAGCAATCAGCCCCAGCATTTT. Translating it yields CASNWGFSNQPQHF.

DNA of the CDR3: TGTGCCAGCAGTGAAGCTTCCGGACGGGGGGTCAATGAGCAGTTCTTC. Translated, it gives CASSEASGRGVNEQFF. The chain uses TRBV2 and TRBJ2-1, with 7 nucleotides matching TRBD2. V lost 0 bases, J lost 6 bases, and 8 bases stayed unmatched. The germline V gene has CDR1 SNHLY and CDR2 FYNNEI. CDR3 size: 16 residues.

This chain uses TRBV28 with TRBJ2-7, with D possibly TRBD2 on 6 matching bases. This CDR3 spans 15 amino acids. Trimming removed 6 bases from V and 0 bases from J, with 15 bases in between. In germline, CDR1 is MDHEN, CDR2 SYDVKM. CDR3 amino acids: CASRRRVLSSYEQYF. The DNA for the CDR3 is TGTGCCAGCAGGCGGAGGGTGTTGAGCTCCTACGAGCAGTACTTC.